The 15 T cell receptor beta chains in this list originate from one sample, sequenced in a study of shared clonotypes between healthy human individuals. Repertoires were generated with immunoSEQ multiplex PCR, while TCRdb's copy carries only in-frame clones and drops some. Here the sample spans 2 million to 2.5 million clones, around 95% being singletons. Source material: naive CD4+ T cells sorted from blood. Subset noted: CD45RA+ positively selected. The receptors here all came from a man between 18 and 35 years old in good health.

This rearrangement joins TRBV6-1 to TRBJ1-1, with D possibly matching TRBD1 (5 bases). Germline V gives CDR1 MNHNS, CDR2 SASEGT. The CDR3 totals 15 residues. V dropped 2 bases and J dropped 7 bases, with 17 bases sitting between them. The DNA for the CDR3 is TGTGCCAGCAGTGAACAGCCTCACCCCGGGGGTGAAGCTTTCTTT. Amino acid sequence: CASSEQPHPGGEAFF.

The J gene is TRBJ1-2, the V gene TRBV7-3; D uncertain. Germline CDR1 and CDR2: SGHTA and FQGTGA. V was cut by 4 bases and J by 7 bases, with 13 bases left in between. This CDR3 contains 13 residues. The CDR3 nucleotides are TGTGCCAGCAGCTCAGACCCCACGGGTGGCTACACCTTC. It codes for CASSSDPTGGYTF.

The chain carries TRBV6-1 and TRBJ1-1; 8 bases match TRBD1. The CDR3 length is 14 residues. Germline assignment: CDR1 MNHNS and CDR2 SASEGT. The V and J ends lost 7 bases and 4 bases, in that order; junction bases with no gene match: 8. The DNA for the CDR3 is TGTGCCAGCAACGTAGACAGGGGCCTCACTGAAGCTTTCTTT. This translates into CASNVDRGLTEAFF.

The chain uses TRBV28 and TRBJ2-3, with 11 bases that match TRBD2. There are 16 residues in the CDR3. The V segment lost 3 bases and the J segment 1 base; nucleotides outside the gene matches: 3. Per the germline V gene, CDR1 is MDHEN and CDR2 is SYDVKM. The chain's CDR3 is CASSFPLAGGTDTQYF. The CDR3 DNA follows: TGTGCCAGCAGTTTCCCACTAGCGGGGGGCACAGATACGCAGTATTTT.

V gene TRBV2 combines with J gene TRBJ1-1; 10 nucleotides match TRBD1. The CDR3 has 16 amino acids. With 8 bases clipped from V and 4 bases from J, the junction kept 13 bases outside the gene matches. Germline V CDR1 and CDR2: SNHLY, FYNNEI. CDR3 nucleotides: TGTGCCAGCTCCAGACAGGGGGCTAAGGTTACCACTGAAGCTTTCTTT. This codes for CASSRQGAKVTTEAFF.

The V call is TRBV19, the J call TRBJ1-2; weak D call: TRBD1 (5 bases). V was clipped by 3 bases and J by 1 base, with 12 bases between them. The CDR3 sequence is 15 residues long. The V gene's germline CDR1 is LNHDA and CDR2 SQIVND (reference sequence). The CDR3 loop reads CASSMTATFNYGYTF. The CDR3 DNA sequence: TGTGCCAGTAGTATGACAGCGACTTTTAACTATGGCTACACCTTC.

The CDR3 loop is CASSPLEESLHF. Here the CDR3 DNA reads TGTGCCAGCAGCCCCCTTGAGGAGTCCCTCCACTTT. This rearrangement joins TRBV7-6 to TRBJ1-6; D call uncertain. The germline V and J ends were trimmed by 5 bases and 14 bases, with 13 bases remaining between them. The CDR3 has 12 residues. The germline CDR1 and CDR2 sequences are SGHVS and FNYEAQ.

The chain links TRBV9 to TRBJ2-2, with D perhaps matching TRBD1 (6 bases). V was pared by 0 bases and J by 2 bases, with 11 bases between. CDR1 SGDLS and CDR2 YYNGEE come from the germline V gene. This CDR3 comprises 16 residues. Written as DNA, the CDR3 is TGTGCCAGCAGCGTAGATTACAGGGAAAACACCGGGGAGCTGTTTTTT. It specifies CASSVDYRENTGELFF.

The V call is TRBV28, the J call TRBJ1-2; TRBD1 aligns across 10 bases. The J segment lost 6 bases and the V segment lost 3 bases, leaving 4 bases of the junction unmatched. Looked up from germline, CDR1 is MDHEN and CDR2 is SYDVKM. This CDR3 has 14 amino acids. The CDR3 sequence: CASSFSGQGNGYTF. The CDR3 DNA sequence: TGTGCCAGCAGTTTCTCGGGACAGGGGAATGGCTACACCTTC.

A note on this clone: The sample holds other DNA sequences that translate to the same CDR3. The V and J genes are TRBV10-3 and TRBJ1-2; 7 nucleotides align to TRBD1. Germline lookup yields CDR1 ENHRY and CDR2 SYGVKD. The V gene end was trimmed by 0 bases and the J gene end by 3 bases; junction bases not matched to a gene: 1. The CDR3 has 14 residues. CDR3 in amino acids: CAISESGGDYGYTF. The CDR3 DNA reads TGTGCCATCAGTGAGTCAGGGGGCGACTATGGCTACACCTTC.

The rearrangement uses TRBV29-1 and TRBJ2-2; possibly TRBD1 or TRBD2 for D (5 bases each). The CDR3 runs 13 residues. Trimming pared 6 bases from V and 3 bases from J, leaving 11 bases between. Germline V gene lookup returns CDR1 SQVTM and CDR2 ANQGSEA. The CDR3 spells CSVGDGHTGELFF. The CDR3 DNA follows: TGCAGCGTGGGGGACGGACACACCGGGGAGCTGTTTTTT.

To note about this clone: A read error may account for a junction end that differs from germline. The rearrangement links TRBV19 to TRBJ1-2, with TRBD1 matching 8 bases. The CDR3 has 13 amino acids. Germline V gives CDR1 LNHDA, CDR2 SQIVND (reference sequence). CDR3 sequence: CASNIQGDDGYTF. CDR3 sequence (DNA): TGTGCCAGTAATATACAGGGGGACGATGGCTACACCTTC.

The chain has TRBV30 and TRBJ2-1; TRBD2 matches 8 bases. Germline-derived CDR1 and CDR2 are GTSNPN and SVGIG (reference sequence). The CDR3 length is 16 residues. The V segment lost 0 bases and the J segment 7 bases; nucleotides outside the gene matches: 11. CDR3 sequence (DNA): TGTGCCTGGAGTGTACCGGGACTAGTATATATGAATGAGCAGTTCTTC. It specifies CAWSVPGLVYMNEQFF.

This clone was picked up one time. V and J are TRBV28 and TRBJ1-2; D possibly corresponds to TRBD1 (5 bases). Trimming shortened V by 5 bases and J by 1 base, and 11 bases separated the two germline ends. The CDR3 runs to 14 residues. Germline assignment: CDR1 MDHEN and CDR2 SYDVKM. The CDR3 spells CASSLAGGNYGYTF. The CDR3 bases are TGTGCCAGCAGTCTCGCGGGGGGTAACTATGGCTACACCTTC.

The gene calls are TRBV27 and TRBJ1-3, with unresolved D. The germline V gene has CDR1 MNHEY and CDR2 SMNVEV (reference sequence). The CDR3 spans 14 residues. Trimming took off 6 bases at V and 0 bases at J, with 9 bases between the two ends. The CDR3 sequence is CASRRWGSGNTIYF. The CDR3 DNA reads TGTGCCAGCAGACGGTGGGGCTCTGGAAACACCATATATTTT.